Sequencing of this T cell receptor (beta chain) was carried out in a study of cytomegalovirus exposure and HLA in healthy donors (TCRdb year 2017). As for the study more broadly: An earlier analysis of 587 of the donors reported about 280 Gb of sequence data and 117 million unique TCR beta sequences obtained from some 170 million T cells. Rather than using new phenotypic data, the later analysis identified candidate immune exposures from TCR beta sequences and from how often those sequences occurred across donors. Among some 400 genotyped donors of the cohort, an average of approximately 240,000 unique TCR beta nucleotide sequences was sequenced per donor, of which about 18% were non-productive. HLA typing covered class I and class II loci at four-digit resolution. Among the approximately 430 genotyped donors, more than 70% belonged to the genetic ancestry cluster associated with self-reported Caucasian donors. An early release that covered roughly 600 HLA-typed donors contained approximately 300 gigabases of sequencing data and 80 million or so unique TCR sequences. To decide whether each TCR beta V gene segment behaved as functional or pseudogenic, an earlier analysis of some 600 of the donors relied on high-throughput TCR beta sequencing. Donor age, sex, ethnicity and CMV serostatus were compiled together with the repertoire data. To predict cytomegalovirus infection status, the study brought together high-throughput TCR immunosequencing, statistical association of individual TCRs with disease status, and machine learning. A later genetic analysis took genome-wide SNP genotypes for about 60% of the roughly 670 donors and used that subset as a discovery cohort. To study patterns of TCR occurrence, a later analysis re-analyzed previously published TCR beta repertoires from around 700 donors and added high-resolution HLA genotyping. All discovery cohort repertoires had been generated on a single sequencing platform. The number of donors typed differed by locus, with about 629-630 for A, B, C, DRB1 and DQB1, roughly 520 for DQA1, about 610 for DPA1, and around 450 for DPB1. Using immunosequencing, the study profiled T cell repertoires from around 680 subjects and related those repertoires to cytomegalovirus serostatus. A handful of DR-DQ haplotypes were handled as single units for association and clustering because linkage in the cohort was strong. A separate validation cohort of some 130 different subjects was used in addition to the 666-subject first cohort. The study was designed to test whether signatures of past pathogen exposure could be identified by cataloging public T cell receptors.

The protocol used for the library was the immunoSEQ multiplex PCR assay. For the multiplex PCR, a mixture combining 60 forward primers for TCR Vbeta segments and 13 reverse primers for TCR Jbeta segments was used. The CDR3 region of rearranged TCR beta genes was amplified from genomic DNA with a multiplex PCR assay. The Illumina HiSeq System was used to sequence the amplified TCR beta libraries as 87-base-pair reads. Per the source publication's procedure: Across the 640 or so repertoires, a later analysis counted tens of millions of unique TCR beta chains, roughly 11 million of which were shared by at least two donors. To remove PCR and sequencing errors, raw reads were error-corrected and collapsed into unique sequences using a nearest-neighbor algorithm that merged closely related sequences. V, D and J gene segments were assigned by aligning CDR3 sequences to IMGT reference sequences. For a sequence to be retained, a match of at least six nucleotides to both a V gene segment and a J gene segment was required. Rearrangements were called productive when the CDR3 lacked stop codons and stayed in frame with V and J; all others were non-productive. CDR3 was defined according to IMGT convention as the region running from the second conserved V-encoded cysteine to the conserved J-encoded phenylalanine. In an earlier analysis of approximately 590 of the donors, sequences lacking an unambiguous match to a single V gene segment were excluded. An earlier analysis of 587 of the donors classified V segments as functional when productive rearrangements were above 56.7% and as segregating when the standard deviation between donors was above 5%. To diagnose cytomegalovirus status from the catalog of TCR beta chain sequences, a statistical classification framework was built. A later analysis assigned V and J genes by comparing TCR nucleotide sequences with IMGT/GENE-DB human TR gene sequences. Using the TCRdist pipeline, a later analysis assigned CDR3 sequences along with most-parsimonious VDJ recombination scenarios. In a later analysis, every TCR beta chain was defined by the combination of its CDR3 amino acid sequence and its V-gene family, and reads without a unique V-gene family were dropped. A later analysis removed 592 highly shared, low-generation-probability nucleotide sequences to deal with suspected cross-contamination and a sequencing artifact. A later analysis calculated a clonal expansion index for each public chain from normalized within-repertoire ranks of inferred template counts. Generation probabilities in a later analysis came from a VDJ recombination model fitted to out-of-frame rearrangements, and those results were checked against IGoR. In a later analysis, hypergeometric tests were used to score TCR-TCR, TCR-HLA and TCR-CMV co-occurrence, with a repertoire-size bias correction applied to TCR pairs. To estimate false discovery rates, a later analysis permuted the HLA or CMV assignments 20 times. In a later analysis, co-occurring TCRs were grouped using DBSCAN, and TCRdist sequence similarity was added for clustering within HLA-allele-positive subsets. For co-occurrence clustering, repertoires with fewer than 30,000 or more than 120,000 public chains were excluded, along with 4 to 6 repertoires with anomalous nucleotide sharing. TCRdb mirrors the immuneACCESS table, restricted to in-frame sequences. Some clones are absent from its copies; in checked studies, under half trace to an unresolved V gene, and the reason for the others is unknown. The DNA was the basis for D and trimming; V, J and clone size are from that table. Across this sample there are about 84,000 clones, with 63% seen only once. The top ten hold 15% of the sample.

The cohort was made up of 666 healthy bone marrow donors. At the time of sampling, all cohort members were nominally healthy, though unrecorded immune exposures were likely present. The donor was CMV seropositive and was included in the group of about 290 seropositive cohort members. A peripheral blood sample was collected from each donor, and TCR beta sequencing was performed on peripheral blood mononuclear cells. The Qiagen DNeasy Blood Extraction Kit was used to extract genomic DNA from the blood cell samples. On this clone itself: It lacks a known antigen. There are no base qualities to consult, and no much larger clone falls within one base.

Trimming removed 8 bases from V and 2 bases from J; the gene matches leave 7 bases unexplained. Taken from the germline V gene, the CDR1 and CDR2 loops are SNHLY and FYNNEI. The CDR3 runs 14 residues from the cysteine to the phenylalanine. Only the CDR3 region is kept as DNA, spanning 42 bases read in frame from base 1. What the authors observed across the whole study: The only immune exposure information available for the cohort was CMV serostatus. A later genetic analysis reported fewer N-insertions in productive TCRs among donors in an Asian-associated ancestry cluster than the roughly 620-donor mean. Linkage disequilibrium might explain the correlated functional status among segregating V segments, but an unknown experimental factor could not be excluded. Because HLA typing was unavailable for some donors at each locus, only the typed subset was used in association tests. According to a later analysis, TCR association rates differed among HLA loci, with DRB1 alleles showing the most associated TCRs and HLA-C alleles showing the fewest. It was suggested by the authors that the approach could potentially be generalized to other disease states and immunological phenotypes. Most TCR sequences were observed very rarely across donors, whereas some public TCRs were present in many individuals. Presence/absence analyses assumed roughly uniform sequencing depth across donors, an assumption that may not hold. The cohort was sequenced for TCR beta chains only, and without alpha or paired-chain data the features that could be detected were limited. Compared with equally common non-associated chains, HLA-associated TCR beta chains in a later analysis were more clonally expanded and had lower generation probabilities. Several of the top co-occurrence clusters appeared to be linked to parvovirus B19, influenza, CMV and Epstein-Barr virus, according to a later analysis. In vitro tests confirmed that a few of the cytomegalovirus-associated TCR beta chains recognize cytomegalovirus antigens. In a later analysis, most CMV-associated TCR beta chains were found to appear HLA-restricted, with HLA associations seemingly driven largely by CMV exposure. In an earlier analysis of some 540 of the donors, most TCR beta V segments appeared in productive rearrangements about 87% or about 30% of the time, broadly matching IMGT annotations. A further reported finding was that TCR beta sequences accurately predicted the HLA-A and HLA-B alleles for most subjects in the first cohort. At a false discovery rate of 0.05, a later analysis linked 16,000 or so TCR beta sequences to specific HLA alleles. The classifier was reported to diagnose cytomegalovirus status with high specificity and sensitivity in both the original and validation cohorts. In a later genetic analysis, a missense DCLRE1C variant was associated with V-gene and J-gene trimming of TCR beta chains, and the association was replicated in an independent cohort. When HLA alleles, especially DR and DQ, strongly co-occurred, attributing TCR associations to individual alleles was difficult. The study gave a list of 150 to 200 TCR beta chains associated with cytomegalovirus. Because counts were too low, 15 to 20 rarely observed V segments, including chromosome 9 orphons, were excluded from the earlier analysis of 587 of the donors. Some IMGT-functional V segments, including TRBV6-2 and TRBV6-3, could not be distinguished by the 87-base-pair reads and were therefore excluded. A group of highly shared sequence variants was considered likely to be a technical artifact of the sequencing pipeline.

This TCR came from a woman aged 35 to 49 in good health and CMV-seropositive. This chain is built from TRBV2 and TRBJ2-5, and TRBD2 matches 8 of the central bases. Sequencing was performed on PBMCs. The CDR3 protein sequence reads: CASARLAPQETQYF. The DNA sequence is TGTGCCAGCGCGAGACTAGCGCCACAAGAGACCCAGTACTTC. The entire variable domain, with the stretches around the CDR3 drawn from the reference TRBV2 and TRBJ2-5 proteins, is EPEVTQTPSHQVTQMGQEVILRCVPISNHLYFYWYRQILGQKVEFLVSFYNNEISEKSEIFDDQFSVERPDGSNFTLKIRSTKLEDSAMYFCASARLAPQETQYFGPGTRLLVL.